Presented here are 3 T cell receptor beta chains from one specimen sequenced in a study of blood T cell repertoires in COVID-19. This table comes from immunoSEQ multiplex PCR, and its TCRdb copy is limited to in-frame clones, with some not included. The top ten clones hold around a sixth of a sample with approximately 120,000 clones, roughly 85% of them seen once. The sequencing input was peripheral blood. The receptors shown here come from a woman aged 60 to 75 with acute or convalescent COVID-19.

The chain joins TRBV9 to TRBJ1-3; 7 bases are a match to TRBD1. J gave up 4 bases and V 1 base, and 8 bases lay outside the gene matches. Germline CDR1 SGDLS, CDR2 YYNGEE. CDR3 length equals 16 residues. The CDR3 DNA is TGTGCCAGCAGCGTAACTGACAGGGCTGGCGGAAACACCATATATTTT. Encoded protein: CASSVTDRAGGNTIYF.

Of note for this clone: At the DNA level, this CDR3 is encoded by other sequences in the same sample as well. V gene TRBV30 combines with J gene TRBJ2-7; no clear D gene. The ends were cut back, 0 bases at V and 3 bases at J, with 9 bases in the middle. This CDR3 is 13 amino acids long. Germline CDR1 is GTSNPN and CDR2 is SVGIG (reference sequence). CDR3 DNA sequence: TGTGCCTGGAGTGTGAACAGAATCTACGAGCAGTACTTC. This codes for CAWSVNRIYEQYF.

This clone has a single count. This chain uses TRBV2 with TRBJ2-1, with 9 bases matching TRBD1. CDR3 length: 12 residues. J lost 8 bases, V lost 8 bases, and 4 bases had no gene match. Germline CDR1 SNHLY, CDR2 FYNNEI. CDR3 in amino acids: CASGTGRDEQFF. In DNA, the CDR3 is TGTGCCAGCGGGACAGGGAGGGATGAGCAGTTCTTC.